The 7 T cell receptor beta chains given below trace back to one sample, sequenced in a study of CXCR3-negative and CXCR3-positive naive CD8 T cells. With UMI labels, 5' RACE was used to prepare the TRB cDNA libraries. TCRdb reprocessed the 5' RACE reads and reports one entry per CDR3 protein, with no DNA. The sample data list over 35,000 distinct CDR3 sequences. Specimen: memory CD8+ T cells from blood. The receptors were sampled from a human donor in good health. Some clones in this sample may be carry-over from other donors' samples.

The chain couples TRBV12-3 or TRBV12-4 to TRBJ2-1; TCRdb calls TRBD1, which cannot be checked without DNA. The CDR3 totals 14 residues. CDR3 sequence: CASRGIGGYNEQFF.

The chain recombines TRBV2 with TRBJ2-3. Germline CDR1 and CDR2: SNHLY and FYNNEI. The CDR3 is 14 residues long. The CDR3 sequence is CANSQGRYTDTQYF.

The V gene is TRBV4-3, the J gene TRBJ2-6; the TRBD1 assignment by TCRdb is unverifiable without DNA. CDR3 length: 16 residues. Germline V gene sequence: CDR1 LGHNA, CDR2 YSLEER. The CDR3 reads CASSQEQGTGANVLTF.

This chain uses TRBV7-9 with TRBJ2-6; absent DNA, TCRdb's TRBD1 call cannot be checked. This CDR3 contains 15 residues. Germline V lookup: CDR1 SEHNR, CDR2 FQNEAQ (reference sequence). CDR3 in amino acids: CASSLSRAGANVLTF.

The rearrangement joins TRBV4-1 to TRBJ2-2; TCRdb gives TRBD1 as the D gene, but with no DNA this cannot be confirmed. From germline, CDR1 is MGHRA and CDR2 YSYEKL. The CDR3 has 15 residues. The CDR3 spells CASSQARQEAGELFF.

The CDR3 spells CASTLGTDQPEAFF. The V and J genes are TRBV2 and TRBJ1-1; no DNA is available, so the TRBD1 call from TCRdb remains unchecked. Germline V gives CDR1 SNHLY, CDR2 FYNNEI. This CDR3 is built from 14 residues.

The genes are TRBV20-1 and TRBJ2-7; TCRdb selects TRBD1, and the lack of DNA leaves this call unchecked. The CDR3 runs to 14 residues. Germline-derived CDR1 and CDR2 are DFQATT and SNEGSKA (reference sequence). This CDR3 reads CSARSTGTAYEQYF.